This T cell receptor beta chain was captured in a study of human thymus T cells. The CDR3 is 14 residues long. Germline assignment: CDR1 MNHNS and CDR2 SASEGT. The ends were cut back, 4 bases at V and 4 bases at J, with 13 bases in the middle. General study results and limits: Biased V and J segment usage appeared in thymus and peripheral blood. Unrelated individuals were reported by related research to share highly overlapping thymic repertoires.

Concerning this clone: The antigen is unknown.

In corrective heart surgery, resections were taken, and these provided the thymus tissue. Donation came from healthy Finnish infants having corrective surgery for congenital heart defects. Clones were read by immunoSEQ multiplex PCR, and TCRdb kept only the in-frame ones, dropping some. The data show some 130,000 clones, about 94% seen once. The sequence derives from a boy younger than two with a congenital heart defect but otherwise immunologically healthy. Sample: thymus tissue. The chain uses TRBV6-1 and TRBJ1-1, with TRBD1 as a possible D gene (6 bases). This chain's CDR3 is CASSVYREATEAFF. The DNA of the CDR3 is TGTGCCAGCAGTGTTTACAGGGAGGCCACTGAAGCTTTCTTT.